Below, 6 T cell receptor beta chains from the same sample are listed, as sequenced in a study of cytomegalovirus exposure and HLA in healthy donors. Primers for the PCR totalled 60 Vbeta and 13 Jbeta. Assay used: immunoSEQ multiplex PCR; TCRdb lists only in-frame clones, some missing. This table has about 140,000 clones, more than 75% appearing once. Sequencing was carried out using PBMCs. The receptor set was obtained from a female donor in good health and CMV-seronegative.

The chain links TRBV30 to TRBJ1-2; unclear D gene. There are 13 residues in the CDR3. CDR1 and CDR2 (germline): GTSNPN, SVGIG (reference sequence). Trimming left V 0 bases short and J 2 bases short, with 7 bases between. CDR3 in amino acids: CAWSVRENYGYTF. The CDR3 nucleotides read TGTGCCTGGAGTGTAAGGGAGAACTATGGCTACACCTTC.

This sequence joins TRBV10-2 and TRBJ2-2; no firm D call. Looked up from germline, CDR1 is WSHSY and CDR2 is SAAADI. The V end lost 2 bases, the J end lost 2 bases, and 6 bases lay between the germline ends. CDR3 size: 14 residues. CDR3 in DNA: TGCGCCAGCAGTGAGGGGCCAAACACCGGGGAGCTGTTTTTT. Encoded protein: CASSEGPNTGELFF.

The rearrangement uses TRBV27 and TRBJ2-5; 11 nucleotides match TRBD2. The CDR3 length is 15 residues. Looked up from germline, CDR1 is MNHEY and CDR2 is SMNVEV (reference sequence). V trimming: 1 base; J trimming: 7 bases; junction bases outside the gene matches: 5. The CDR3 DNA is TGTGCCAGCAGTTTATTAGCGGGAGGGCTCGGGACCCAGTACTTC. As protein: CASSLLAGGLGTQYF.

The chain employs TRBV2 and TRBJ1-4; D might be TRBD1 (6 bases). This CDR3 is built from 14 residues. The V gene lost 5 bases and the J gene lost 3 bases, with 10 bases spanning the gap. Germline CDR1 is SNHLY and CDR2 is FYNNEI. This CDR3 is CASSLQGSNEKLFF. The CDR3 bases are TGTGCCAGCAGTTTACAGGGTTCTAATGAAAAACTGTTTTTT.

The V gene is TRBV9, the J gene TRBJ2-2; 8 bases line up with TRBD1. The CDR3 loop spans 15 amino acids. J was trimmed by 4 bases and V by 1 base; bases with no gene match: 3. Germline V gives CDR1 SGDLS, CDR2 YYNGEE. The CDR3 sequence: CASSVTGQGTGELFF. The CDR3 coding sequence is TGTGCCAGCAGCGTAACAGGACAGGGCACCGGGGAGCTGTTTTTT.

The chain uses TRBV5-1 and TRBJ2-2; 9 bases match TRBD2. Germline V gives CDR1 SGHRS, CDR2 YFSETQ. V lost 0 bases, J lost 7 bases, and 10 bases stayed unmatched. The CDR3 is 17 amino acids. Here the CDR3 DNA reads TGCGCCAGCAGCTTGGAGGTAGCGGGGGCCGACGGCGGGGAGCTGTTTTTT. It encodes CASSLEVAGADGGELFF.